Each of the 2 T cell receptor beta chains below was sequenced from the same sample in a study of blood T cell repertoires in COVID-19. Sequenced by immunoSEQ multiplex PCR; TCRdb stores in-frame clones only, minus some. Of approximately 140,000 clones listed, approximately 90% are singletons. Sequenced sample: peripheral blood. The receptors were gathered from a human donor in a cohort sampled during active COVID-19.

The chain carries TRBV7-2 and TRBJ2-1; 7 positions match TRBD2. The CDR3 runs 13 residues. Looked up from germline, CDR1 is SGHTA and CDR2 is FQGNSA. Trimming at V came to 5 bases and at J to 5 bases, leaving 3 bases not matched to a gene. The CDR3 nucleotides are TGTGCCAGCAGCACGCGGGGGAACAATGAGCAGTTCTTC. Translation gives CASSTRGNNEQFF.

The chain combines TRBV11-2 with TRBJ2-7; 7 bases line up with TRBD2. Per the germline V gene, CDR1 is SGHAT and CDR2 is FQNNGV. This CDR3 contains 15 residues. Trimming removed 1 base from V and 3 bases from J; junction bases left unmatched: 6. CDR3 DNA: TGTGCCAGCAGCTTAGGACCCGGCGGGAGCTACGAGCAGTACTTC. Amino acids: CASSLGPGGSYEQYF.